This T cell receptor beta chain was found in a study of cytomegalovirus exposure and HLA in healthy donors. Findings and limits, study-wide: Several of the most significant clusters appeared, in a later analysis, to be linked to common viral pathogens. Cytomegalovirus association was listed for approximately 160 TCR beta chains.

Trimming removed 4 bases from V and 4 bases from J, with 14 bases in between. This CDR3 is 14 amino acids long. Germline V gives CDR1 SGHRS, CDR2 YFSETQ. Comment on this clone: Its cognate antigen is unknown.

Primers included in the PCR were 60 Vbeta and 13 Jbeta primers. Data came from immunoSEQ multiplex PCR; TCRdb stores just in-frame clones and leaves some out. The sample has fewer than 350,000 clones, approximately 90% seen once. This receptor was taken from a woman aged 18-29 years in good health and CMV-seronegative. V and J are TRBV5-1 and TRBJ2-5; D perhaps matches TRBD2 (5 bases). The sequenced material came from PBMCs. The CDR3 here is CASSVGLRGETQYF. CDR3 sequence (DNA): TGCGCCAGCAGCGTGGGCCTCCGGGGAGAGACCCAGTACTTC.